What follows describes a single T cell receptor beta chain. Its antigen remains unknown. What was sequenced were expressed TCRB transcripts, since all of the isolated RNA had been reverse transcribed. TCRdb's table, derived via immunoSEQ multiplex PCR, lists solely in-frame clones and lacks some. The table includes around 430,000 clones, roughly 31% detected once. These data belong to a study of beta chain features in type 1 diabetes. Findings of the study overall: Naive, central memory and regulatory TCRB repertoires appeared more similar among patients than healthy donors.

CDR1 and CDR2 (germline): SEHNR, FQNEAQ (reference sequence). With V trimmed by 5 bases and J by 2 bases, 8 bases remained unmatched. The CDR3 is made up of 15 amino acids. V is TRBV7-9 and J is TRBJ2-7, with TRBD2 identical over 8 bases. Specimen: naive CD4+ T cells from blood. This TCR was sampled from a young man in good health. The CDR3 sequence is CASSPAAGGAYEQYF. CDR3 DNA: TGTGCCAGCAGCCCAGCGGCGGGAGGAGCCTACGAGCAGTACTTC. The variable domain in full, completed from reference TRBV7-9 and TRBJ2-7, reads DTGVSQNPRHKITKRGQNVTFRCDPISEHNRLYWYRQTLGQGPEFLTYFQNEAQLEKSRLLSDRFSAERPKGSFSTLEIQRTEQGDSAMYLCASSPAAGGAYEQYFGPGTRLTVT.